One TCR beta chain is described in this entry. The antigen is undetermined. V was pared by 4 bases and J by 3 bases, with 16 bases between. Germline CDR1 and CDR2: SGHDT and YYEEEE. The CDR3 runs to 16 residues. Clones were sequenced by immunoSEQ multiplex PCR, and TCRdb holds only the in-frame ones, with some missing. The sample has about 15,000 clones; 88% are singletons. The data were obtained in a study of chemoradiotherapy in HPV16-positive cancers. Study-wide results and caveats: For HPV16-positive patients, expanding HPV-responsive T cells associated with longer recurrence-free survival.

The chain uses TRBV5-6 and TRBJ2-2, with D possibly being TRBD2 (5 bases). The receptor was isolated from a human donor with HPV-associated anogenital cancer. Here the sequenced sample was blood, taken from a patient who underwent chemoradiotherapy. The CDR3: CASSPDGGYDTGELFF. DNA of the CDR3: TGTGCCAGCAGCCCGGACGGAGGATATGACACCGGGGAGCTGTTTTTT.